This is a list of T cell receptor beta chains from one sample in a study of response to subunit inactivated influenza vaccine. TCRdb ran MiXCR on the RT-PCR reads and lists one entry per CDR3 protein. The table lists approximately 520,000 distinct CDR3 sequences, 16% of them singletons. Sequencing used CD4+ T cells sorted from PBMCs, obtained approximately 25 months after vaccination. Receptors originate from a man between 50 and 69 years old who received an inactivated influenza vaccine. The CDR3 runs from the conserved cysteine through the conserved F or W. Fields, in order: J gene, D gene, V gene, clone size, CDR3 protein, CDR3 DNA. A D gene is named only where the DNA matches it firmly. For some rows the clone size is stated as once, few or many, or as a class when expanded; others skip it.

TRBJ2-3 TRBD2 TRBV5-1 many CASSLGGLAGTDTQYF TGCGCCAGCAGCTTGGGCGGACTAGCGGGGACAGATACGCAGTATTTT
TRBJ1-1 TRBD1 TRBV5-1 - CASSPGTGGFDTEAFF TGCGCCAGCAGCCCCGGGACAGGGGGTTTTGACACTGAAGCTTTCTTT
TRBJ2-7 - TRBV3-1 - CASSQEGGRVYEQYF TGTGCCAGCAGCCAAGAAGGGGGGCGCGTATACGAGCAGTACTTC
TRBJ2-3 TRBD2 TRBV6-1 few CASSRGLAGGPDTQYF TGTGCCAGCAGTAGAGGACTAGCGGGAGGTCCAGATACGCAGTATTTT
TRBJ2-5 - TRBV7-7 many CASSLGSHQETQYF TGTGCCAGCAGCTTAGGCAGCCATCAAGAGACCCAGTACTTC
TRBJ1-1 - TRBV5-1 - CASRFPGTNTEAFF TGCGCCAGCAGATTTCCGGGAACAAACACTGAAGCTTTCTTT
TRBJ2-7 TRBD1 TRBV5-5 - CASTGTVNYEQYF TGTGCCAGCACCGGGACAGTAAACTACGAGCAGTACTTC
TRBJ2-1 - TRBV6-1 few CASSPYRSSYNEQFF TGTGCCAGCAGCCCGTATAGGAGCTCCTACAATGAGCAGTTCTTC
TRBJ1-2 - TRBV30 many CAWRAGGYGYTF TGTGCCTGGAGGGCCGGTGGCTATGGCTACACCTTC
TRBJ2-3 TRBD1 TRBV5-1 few CASSADRGASTDTQYF TGCGCCAGCAGCGCAGACAGGGGCGCGAGCACAGATACGCAGTATTTT
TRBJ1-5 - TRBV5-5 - CASSLGGGNSNQPQHF TGTGCCAGCAGCTTGGGGGGGGGCAATAGTAATCAGCCCCAGCATTTT
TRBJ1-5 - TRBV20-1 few CSARDGPGQPQHF TGCAGTGCTAGAGATGGGCCCGGTCAGCCCCAGCATTTT
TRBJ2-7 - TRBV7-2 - CASSLGGLLYEQYF TGTGCCAGCAGCTTAGGGGGACTTCTATACGAGCAGTACTTC
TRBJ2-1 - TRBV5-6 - CASSSEHKAEAYNEQFF TGTGCCAGCAGCTCGGAACATAAGGCGGAGGCCTACAATGAGCAGTTCTTC
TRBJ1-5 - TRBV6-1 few CASSDQGTNQPQHF TGTGCCAGCAGTGACCAGGGAACAAATCAGCCCCAGCATTTT
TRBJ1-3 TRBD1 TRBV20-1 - CSARRQGVSGNTIYF TGCAGTGCTAGACGACAGGGGGTTTCTGGAAACACCATATATTTT
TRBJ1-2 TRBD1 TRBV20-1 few CSAPGQGTYGYTF TGCAGTGCTCCGGGACAGGGTACCTATGGCTACACCTTC
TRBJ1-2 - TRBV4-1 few CASSPTKDSFLTRGYTF TGCGCCAGCAGCCCTACCAAGGACAGCTTCCTAACTCGCGGCTACACCTTC
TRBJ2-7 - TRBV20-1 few CSARDSGNEQYF TGCAGTGCTAGAGATTCGGGGAACGAGCAGTACTTC
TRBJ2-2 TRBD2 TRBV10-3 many CAIGGKAGGSNTGELFF TGTGCCATCGGGGGGAAAGCGGGGGGTTCGAACACCGGGGAGCTGTTTTTT
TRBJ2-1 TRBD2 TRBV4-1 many CASSQPGGTREQFF TGCGCCAGCAGCCAACCCGGGGGGACCCGCGAGCAGTTCTTC
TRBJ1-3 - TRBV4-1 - CASSLGRGQSSGNTIYF TGCGCCAGCAGCCTCGGTAGAGGACAAAGCTCTGGAAACACCATATATTTT
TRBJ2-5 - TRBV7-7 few CASSPIFFAVQETQYF TGTGCTAGCAGCCCCATTTTTTTTGCTGTCCAAGAGACCCAGTACTTC
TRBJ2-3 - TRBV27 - CASSLLAGFTDTQYF TGTGCCAGCAGTTTATTGGCTGGATTCACAGATACGCAGTATTTT
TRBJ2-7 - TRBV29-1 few CSVTQGTNEQYF TGCAGCGTTACGCAGGGGACGAACGAGCAGTACTTC
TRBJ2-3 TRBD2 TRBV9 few CASSVVGLSGRGGTDTQYF TGTGCCAGCAGCGTAGTCGGTCTGAGTGGGCGGGGGGGCACAGATACGCAGTATTTT
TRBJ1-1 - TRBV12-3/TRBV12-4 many CASSFSGKNTEAFF TGTGCCAGCAGTTTTTCTGGCAAGAACACTGAAGCTTTCTTT